Sequencing of this T cell receptor (beta chain) was carried out in a study of blood T cell repertoires in COVID-19. Study in general: Italy, Spain and the United States were the sources of the convalescent and acute COVID-19 samples. The analysed material was cDNA or gDNA that came from T cells, B-cell-depleted T cells, or PBMCs.

Original data processing: Researchers report that nucleated cell counts were estimated from reference gene primer amplification. Assay used: immunoSEQ multiplex PCR; TCRdb lists only in-frame clones, some missing. The D gene and trimming were derived from the DNA, and the V and J assignments and clone size from that table. The sample has under 200,000 clones, 90% to 95% seen once. Trimming at V came to 0 bases and at J to 6 bases, leaving 4 bases not matched to a gene. Germline values: CDR1 LNHNV, CDR2 YYDKDF (reference sequence). The CDR3 is 15 amino acids. The sequencing input was peripheral blood. This chain uses TRBV15 with TRBJ2-1; 8 bases match TRBD2. This receptor was obtained from a man over 45 with acute or convalescent COVID-19. The DNA for the CDR3 is TGTGCCACCAGCAGAGAACAGCGGGAGATCAATGAGCAGTTCTTC. Translation: CATSREQREINEQFF.